A selection of T cell receptor beta chains follows, all from one sample in a study of T cells in Graves' hyperthyroidism and ophthalmopathy. TCRdb passed the multiplex PCR reads through MiXCR, listing each CDR3 protein once. The sample records roughly 740,000 distinct CDR3 sequences, around 15% being singletons. Sequenced material: blood. These receptors all stem from a man younger than 35 with Graves' hyperthyroidism. Each CDR3 is given with its conserved first and last residue. The order of the fields is V gene, D gene, clone size, CDR3 length, J gene, CDR3 DNA, CDR3 protein. A D gene is named only where the DNA matches it firmly. Expanded clones get a size class; other rows say once, few or many, or leave the size out.

V: TRBV2; D: NA; size: many; length: 13; J: TRBJ2-5; DNA: TGTGCCAGTCGGTGGGGCCCCCGAGAGACCCAGTACTTC; CDR3: CASRWGPRETQYF
V: TRBV5-5; D: NA; size: NA; length: 15; J: TRBJ1-2; DNA: TGTGCCAGCAGCCCCCAGGGTCAGGCGGGCTATGGCTACACCTTC; CDR3: CASSPQGQAGYGYTF
V: TRBV12-5; D: TRBD2; size: many; length: 17; J: TRBJ2-1; DNA: TGTGCTAGTGGTTTGGTAATAGCGGGAGTCTCCTACAATGAGCAGTTCTTC; CDR3: CASGLVIAGVSYNEQFF
V: TRBV30; D: NA; size: many; length: 12; J: TRBJ1-4; DNA: TGTGCCTGGAACGGGGGCGGTGAAAAACTGTTTTTT; CDR3: CAWNGGGEKLFF
V: TRBV13; D: NA; size: many; length: 16; J: TRBJ1-2; DNA: TGTGCCAGCAGCTTTCAAGGGGCAGGGCGAAAATATGGCTACACCTTC; CDR3: CASSFQGAGRKYGYTF
V: TRBV12-3/TRBV12-4; D: TRBD2; size: many; length: 14; J: TRBJ2-3; DNA: TGTGCCAGCGGGGCTAGCGGGACCACAGATACGCAGTATTTT; CDR3: CASGASGTTDTQYF
V: TRBV29-1; D: TRBD2; size: NA; length: 15; J: TRBJ2-3; DNA: TGCAGCGTTGAAGCTCCTAGCGGGAAGTCCTATACGCAGTATTTT; CDR3: CSVEAPSGKSYTQYF
V: TRBV5-1; D: NA; size: many; length: 16; J: TRBJ1-1; DNA: TGCGCCAGCAGCTTGAGTCTGGGGGGCGGAAACACTGAAGCTTTCTTT; CDR3: CASSLSLGGGNTEAFF
V: TRBV12-3/TRBV12-4; D: NA; size: NA; length: 15; J: TRBJ2-3; DNA: TGTGCCAGCAGTTTAGCGGTCCGGACCTCAGATACGCAGTATTTT; CDR3: CASSLAVRTSDTQYF
V: TRBV6-2/TRBV6-3; D: NA; size: NA; length: 15; J: TRBJ1-4; DNA: TGTGCCAGCGGCCTTCTCGGGACAACTAATGAAAAACTGTTTTTT; CDR3: CASGLLGTTNEKLFF
V: TRBV6-2/TRBV6-3; D: TRBD2; size: few; length: 15; J: TRBJ2-2; DNA: TGTGCCACCAGATTCAAACTAGCGGGAACCGGGGAGCTGTTTTTT; CDR3: CATRFKLAGTGELFF
V: TRBV20-1; D: NA; size: few; length: 12; J: TRBJ1-5; DNA: TGCAGTGCTCGACGACACAATCAGCCCCAGCATTTT; CDR3: CSARRHNQPQHF
V: TRBV11-2; D: TRBD2; size: NA; length: 16; J: TRBJ2-1; DNA: TGTGCCAGCAGCTTAGTAGGGACTAGCTTCTACAATGAGCAGTTCTTC; CDR3: CASSLVGTSFYNEQFF
V: TRBV30; D: NA; size: many; length: 14; J: TRBJ1-1; DNA: TGTGCCTGGAGTGTACTGCCAAGCTCCTCTGAAGCTTTCTTT; CDR3: CAWSVLPSSSEAFF
V: TRBV30; D: TRBD2; size: many; length: 13; J: TRBJ2-7; DNA: TGTGCCTGGAGTGGGGACTACCTCTACGAGCAGTACTTC; CDR3: CAWSGDYLYEQYF
V: TRBV6-5; D: NA; size: many; length: 13; J: TRBJ2-5; DNA: TGTGCCAGCAGTTATGGGGTCCAAGAGACCCAGTACTTC; CDR3: CASSYGVQETQYF
V: TRBV7-3; D: NA; size: many; length: 14; J: TRBJ2-5; DNA: TGTGCCAGCAGTCGAGGGGGGGCGCAAGAGACCCAGTACTTC; CDR3: CASSRGGAQETQYF
V: TRBV30; D: NA; size: NA; length: 12; J: TRBJ1-1; DNA: TGTGCCTGGTCCCCAGGATACACTGAAGCTTTCTTT; CDR3: CAWSPGYTEAFF
V: TRBV3-1; D: TRBD2; size: many; length: 14; J: TRBJ2-5; DNA: TGTGCCAGCAGCCAGGGACTAGCGAAAGAGACCCAGTACTTC; CDR3: CASSQGLAKETQYF
V: TRBV6-1; D: NA; size: NA; length: 13; J: TRBJ1-5; DNA: TGTGCCAGCAGTGAAGGGTCGGGGTGGCCCCAGCATTTT; CDR3: CASSEGSGWPQHF
V: TRBV6-1; D: TRBD2; size: few; length: 14; J: TRBJ2-4; DNA: TGTGCCAGCAGTCCCGGGAGGGTTCTAGCTCTTCAGTACTTC; CDR3: CASSPGRVLALQYF
V: TRBV30; D: TRBD1; size: few; length: 13; J: TRBJ1-2; DNA: TGTGCCTGGACACAGACAGGGGGGTATGGCTACACCTTC; CDR3: CAWTQTGGYGYTF
V: TRBV7-9; D: NA; size: NA; length: 14; J: TRBJ1-2; DNA: TGTGCCAGCCGACTTCCGAGTCAGGACTATGGCTACACCTTC; CDR3: CASRLPSQDYGYTF
V: TRBV28; D: NA; size: many; length: 12; J: TRBJ2-7; DNA: TGTGCCAGCAGTTTCAGAATCCCCGAGCAGTACTTC; CDR3: CASSFRIPEQYF
V: TRBV6-1; D: TRBD2; size: few; length: 14; J: TRBJ2-7; DNA: TGTGCCACCAAACCAAGCGGGAGGCTTTACGAGCAGTACTTC; CDR3: CATKPSGRLYEQYF
V: TRBV7-6; D: NA; size: many; length: 14; J: TRBJ2-7; DNA: TGTGCCAGCAGCTTAGGCAGGGGACCCCACGAGCAGTACTTC; CDR3: CASSLGRGPHEQYF
V: TRBV7-2; D: NA; size: NA; length: 15; J: TRBJ2-4; DNA: TGTGCCAGCAGCTCAACGTACAGGACCAAAAACATTCAGTACTTC; CDR3: CASSSTYRTKNIQYF
V: TRBV24-1; D: NA; size: NA; length: 15; J: TRBJ1-2; DNA: TGTGCCACCAGTGACCCCCTGGGGGGAGTCTATGGCTACACCTTC; CDR3: CATSDPLGGVYGYTF
V: TRBV28; D: NA; size: many; length: 16; J: TRBJ2-2; DNA: TGTGCCAGCAGTGGGTCCCGGATAAGGAACACCGGGGAGCTGTTTTTT; CDR3: CASSGSRIRNTGELFF
V: TRBV6-1; D: NA; size: NA; length: 14; J: TRBJ1-1; DNA: TGTGCCAGCAGTTATACGCGGAAGAACACTGAAGCTTTCTTT; CDR3: CASSYTRKNTEAFF
V: TRBV6-2/TRBV6-3; D: TRBD1; size: NA; length: 16; J: TRBJ1-5; DNA: TGTGCCAGCAGCCTCGCAGGGGGCCTTAGCAATCAGCCCCAGCATTTT; CDR3: CASSLAGGLSNQPQHF
V: TRBV7-9; D: TRBD2; size: few; length: 18; J: TRBJ2-1; DNA: TGTGCCAGCAGCTCGGGACTCCCGGGACTAGCGGGAGGTAATGAGCAGTTCTTC; CDR3: CASSSGLPGLAGGNEQFF
V: TRBV7-2; D: TRBD2; size: many; length: 17; J: TRBJ2-3; DNA: TGTGCCAGCAGCTTGGCCAGAGCGGGAGTGGGCACAGATACGCAGTATTTT; CDR3: CASSLARAGVGTDTQYF
V: TRBV6-2/TRBV6-3; D: TRBD1; size: NA; length: 16; J: TRBJ2-2; DNA: TGTGCCAGCAGCCCAAGGGGACAGCCCGACACCGGGGAGCTGTTTTTT; CDR3: CASSPRGQPDTGELFF
V: TRBV11-2; D: TRBD2; size: many; length: 21; J: TRBJ2-5; DNA: TGTGCCAGCAGCTCCCGTCAGAAAGGGACTAGCGGGAGGGCACGACGGGAGACCCAGTACTTC; CDR3: CASSSRQKGTSGRARRETQYF
V: TRBV11-3; D: TRBD1; size: many; length: 15; J: TRBJ1-2; DNA: TGTGCCAGCAGCTTAGGGTACAGGGGTAACTATGGCTACACCTTC; CDR3: CASSLGYRGNYGYTF
V: TRBV20-1; D: NA; size: many; length: 13; J: TRBJ2-7; DNA: TGCAGTGCTAGAGCGACAACGGCCTACGAGCAGTACTTC; CDR3: CSARATTAYEQYF
V: TRBV11-2; D: NA; size: many; length: 15; J: TRBJ2-2; DNA: TGTGCCAGCAGCTCCGTCAGGAGCCTCACCGGGGAGCTGTTTTTT; CDR3: CASSSVRSLTGELFF
V: TRBV19; D: NA; size: many; length: 13; J: TRBJ2-5; DNA: TGTGCCAGTAGTATCACAGAGCAAGAGACCCAGTACTTC; CDR3: CASSITEQETQYF
V: TRBV30; D: TRBD1; size: NA; length: 14; J: TRBJ2-7; DNA: TGTGCCTGGAATGGGAGGACAGGGCTCCACGAGCAGTACTTC; CDR3: CAWNGRTGLHEQYF
V: TRBV30; D: NA; size: NA; length: 12; J: TRBJ1-5; DNA: TGTGCCTGGAGTATCCACAATCAGCCCCAGCATTTT; CDR3: CAWSIHNQPQHF